The entry below gives a single T cell receptor beta chain sequence along with its context. Its target is unknown. This entry is derived from a study of shared clonotypes between healthy human individuals. In the authors' methods: ImmunoSEQ only sent back junction sequences with no quality scores, so filtering was done differently. Clones were sequenced by immunoSEQ multiplex PCR, and TCRdb holds only the in-frame ones, with some missing. V, J and clone size are taken as reported in that table, and D and trimming were inferred from the DNA itself. This table has approximately 2.4 million clones, 90% to 97% appearing once. General study points: Non-shared clonotypes showed lower generation probabilities than clonotypes common to all four donors. Of the naive CD4 clonotypes, around 4.9% were shared across a few donors. In having few donors, the study represented limited genetic and exposure-history diversity.

Material for sequencing was naive CD4+ T cells sorted from blood. This sample's subset: CD45RA+ positively selected. The clonotype was recovered from a young man in good health.

CDR3 nucleotides: TGTGCCAGCAGGTCAGAGGGCCGTGTGAACACTGAAGCTTTCTTT. As protein: CASRSEGRVNTEAFF. This chain uses TRBV6-5 with TRBJ1-1; unclear D gene. V was cut by 6 bases and J by 0 bases, with 14 bases left in between. CDR1 is MNHEY, CDR2 SVGAGI, per germline. The CDR3 is 15 residues long.